The 2 T cell receptor beta chains presented below share a single source sample, sequenced in a study of T cells in localized non-small cell lung cancer. The assay was immunoSEQ multiplex PCR, and TCRdb's table has in-frame clones only and misses some. The data show fewer than 35,000 clones, with 85% to 90% seen just once and over 2.5% held by the top ten. The sequencing used peripheral blood, collected before any cancer treatment. All receptors come from a female donor older than 55 with stage I lung adenocarcinoma.

This chain links TRBV27 with TRBJ2-7; D not certain. CDR1 is MNHEY and CDR2 is SMNVEV in the germline V gene (reference sequence). V was cut by 2 bases and J by 7 bases, with 12 bases left in between. The CDR3 is 13 residues long. CDR3 DNA: TGTGCCAGCAGTTTAGTTGCCAGTCGGGAGCAGTACTTC. Its protein product is CASSLVASREQYF.

The genes are TRBV28 and TRBJ2-3; no reliable D call. V lost 3 bases, J lost 1 base, and 11 bases lay in between. The CDR3 runs to 15 residues. Germline V gives CDR1 MDHEN, CDR2 SYDVKM. The CDR3 region has the DNA TGTGCCAGCAGTTTGAGACGGTCCGGCACAGATACGCAGTATTTT. Encoded protein: CASSLRRSGTDTQYF.